This T cell receptor beta chain was observed in a study of shared clonotypes between healthy human individuals. Study-level points and caveats: The study found lower generation probabilities in non-shared clonotypes than in those shared by all four donors.

Note on this clone: Its target is unknown.

Sequenced by immunoSEQ multiplex PCR; TCRdb stores in-frame clones only, minus some. The data show millions of clones, 85% to 95% seen once. This CDR3 is 18 amino acids long. V lost 3 bases and J lost 7; bases outside the gene matches: 16. The germline CDR1 and CDR2 sequences are SGHTA and FQGNSA. The V call is TRBV7-2, the J call TRBJ2-1, with 9 bases aligning to TRBD2. This TCR was sampled from a man younger than 35 in good health. The specimen was naive CD4+ T cells sorted from blood. As for subset: CD45RA+ positively selected. In DNA form, the CDR3 reads TGTGCCAGCAGCTTGACGCCCCGTGGTAGCGGGAGTAGTAATGAGCAGTTCTTC. Translated, it gives CASSLTPRGSGSSNEQFF.